This T cell receptor (beta chain) was captured in a study of early T cells in non-severe SARS-CoV-2 infection. Broader study findings: Reliance on VDJdb matching favored anti-spike CD8 responses; private and CD4 specificities were missed.

TCRdb used MiXCR to reprocess the 5' RACE reads, holding one entry per CDR3 protein. The table shows over 25,000 distinct CDR3 sequences, with 5% to 5.5% occurring only once. Worth noting for this clonotype: Its antigen is as yet unknown.

The CDR3 totals 16 residues. Per germline, CDR1 SGHAT and CDR2 FQNNGV. V was shortened by 1 base and J by 2 bases, with 13 bases between the two germline ends. The rearrangement uses TRBV11-2 and TRBJ2-3; D remains unclear. The sequencing input was whole blood. This TCR derives from an adult who was a healthcare worker with PCR-confirmed SARS-CoV-2 infection or an uninfected control (not recorded which). The CDR3 region has the DNA TGTGCCAGCAGCTTAGGAACGGACCGCTACACAGATACGCAGTATTTT. It specifies CASSLGTDRYTDTQYF.